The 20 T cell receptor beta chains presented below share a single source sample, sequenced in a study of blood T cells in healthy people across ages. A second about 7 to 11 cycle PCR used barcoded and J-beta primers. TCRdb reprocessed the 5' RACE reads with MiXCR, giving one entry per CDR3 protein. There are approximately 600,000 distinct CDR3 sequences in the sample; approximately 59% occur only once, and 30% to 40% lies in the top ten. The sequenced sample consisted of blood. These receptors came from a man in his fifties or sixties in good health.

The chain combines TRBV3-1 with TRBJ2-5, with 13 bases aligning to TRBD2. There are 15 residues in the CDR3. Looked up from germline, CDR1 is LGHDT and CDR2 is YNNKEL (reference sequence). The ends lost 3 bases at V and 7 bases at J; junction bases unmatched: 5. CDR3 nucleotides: TGTGCCAGCAGCCATGGACTAGCGGGAGCAGGGACCCAGTACTTC. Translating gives CASSHGLAGAGTQYF.

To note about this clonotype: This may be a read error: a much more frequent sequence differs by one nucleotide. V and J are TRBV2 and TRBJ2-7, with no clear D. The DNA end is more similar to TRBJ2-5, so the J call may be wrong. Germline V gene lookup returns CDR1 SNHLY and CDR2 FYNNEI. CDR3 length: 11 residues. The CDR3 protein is CASSVMETQYF. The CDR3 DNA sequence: TGTGCCAGCAGTGTAATGGAGACCCAGTACTTC.

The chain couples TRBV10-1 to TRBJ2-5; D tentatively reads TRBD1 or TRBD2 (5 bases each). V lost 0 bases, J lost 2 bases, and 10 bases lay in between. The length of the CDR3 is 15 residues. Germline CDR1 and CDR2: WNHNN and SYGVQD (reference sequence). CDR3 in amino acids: CASSESSGGQETQYF. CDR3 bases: TGCGCCAGCAGTGAGTCCTCTGGGGGACAAGAGACCCAGTACTTC.

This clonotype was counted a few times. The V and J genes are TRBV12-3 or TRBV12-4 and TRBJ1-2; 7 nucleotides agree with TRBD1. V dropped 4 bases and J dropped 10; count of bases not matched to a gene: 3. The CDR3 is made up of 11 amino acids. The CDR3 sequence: CASSSDRVYTF. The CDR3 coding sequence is TGTGCCAGCAGTTCTGACAGGGTCTACACCTTC.

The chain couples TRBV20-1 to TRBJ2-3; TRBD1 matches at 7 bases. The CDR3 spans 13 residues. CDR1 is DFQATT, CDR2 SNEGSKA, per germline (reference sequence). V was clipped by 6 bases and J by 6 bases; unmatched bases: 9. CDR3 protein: CSAPDRVGDTQYF. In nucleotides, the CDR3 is TGCAGTGCACCCGACAGGGTAGGGGATACGCAGTATTTT.

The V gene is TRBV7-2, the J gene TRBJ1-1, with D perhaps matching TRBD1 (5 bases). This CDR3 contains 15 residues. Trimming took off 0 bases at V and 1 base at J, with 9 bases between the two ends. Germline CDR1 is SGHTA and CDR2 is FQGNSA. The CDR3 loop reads CASSLAPGRNTEAFF. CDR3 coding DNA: TGTGCCAGCAGCTTAGCCCCAGGGAGGAACACTGAAGCTTTCTTT.

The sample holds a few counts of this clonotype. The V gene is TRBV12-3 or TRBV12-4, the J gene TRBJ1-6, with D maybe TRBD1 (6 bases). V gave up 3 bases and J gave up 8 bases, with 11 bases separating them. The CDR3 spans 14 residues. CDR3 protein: CASSLSGGYSPLHF. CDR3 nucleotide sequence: TGTGCCAGCAGTTTGTCTGGGGGCTATTCACCCCTCCACTTT.

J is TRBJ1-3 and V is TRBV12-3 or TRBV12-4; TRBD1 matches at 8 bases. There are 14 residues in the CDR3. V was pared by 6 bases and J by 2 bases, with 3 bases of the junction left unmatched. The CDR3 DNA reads TGTGCCAGCAGCACAGGGGGTGCTGGAAACACCATATATTTT. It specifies CASSTGGAGNTIYF.

CDR3 nucleotide sequence: TGCAGTGCTCAAGGACAGGGGGCGGAGGAGCAGTACTTC. Amino acid sequence: CSAQGQGAEEQYF. The chain couples TRBV20-1 to TRBJ2-5; TRBD1 agrees at 11 bases. The V and J ends lost 5 bases and 11 bases, in that order; junction bases with no gene match: 10. Germline V gene data show CDR1 as DFQATT and CDR2 as SNEGSKA (reference sequence). The CDR3 extends over 13 amino acids.

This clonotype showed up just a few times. The CDR3 DNA is TGTGCCAGCAGTGGAAGACTAGCGGGGGCCGTCTCGTCCAATGAGCAGTTCTTC. Translated: CASSGRLAGAVSSNEQFF. V usage is TRBV6-1 and J usage is TRBJ2-1; 12 nucleotides agree with TRBD2. The CDR3 runs 18 residues. CDR1 and CDR2 from the germline V gene are MNHNS and SASEGT. Trimming cost V 4 bases and J 6 bases; bases outside gene matches: 13.

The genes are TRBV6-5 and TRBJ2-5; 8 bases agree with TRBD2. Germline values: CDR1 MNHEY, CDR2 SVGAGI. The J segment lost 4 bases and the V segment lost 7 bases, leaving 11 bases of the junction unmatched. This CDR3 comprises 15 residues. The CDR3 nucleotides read TGTGCCAGCACCCCAACTCCGGGACTAGGAGAGACCCAGTACTTC. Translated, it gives CASTPTPGLGETQYF.

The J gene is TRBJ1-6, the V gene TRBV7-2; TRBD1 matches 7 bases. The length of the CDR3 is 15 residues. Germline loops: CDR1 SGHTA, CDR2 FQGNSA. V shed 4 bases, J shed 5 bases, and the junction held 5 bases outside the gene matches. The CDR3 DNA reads TGTGCCAGCAGCTCGCGGACAGGAGATAATTCACCCCTCCACTTT. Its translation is CASSSRTGDNSPLHF.

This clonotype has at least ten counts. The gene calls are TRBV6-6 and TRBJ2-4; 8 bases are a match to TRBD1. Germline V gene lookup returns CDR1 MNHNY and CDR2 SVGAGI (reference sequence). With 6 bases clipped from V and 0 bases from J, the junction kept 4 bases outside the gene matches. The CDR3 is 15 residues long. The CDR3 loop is CASSVGQGAKNIQYF. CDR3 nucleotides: TGTGCCAGCAGCGTCGGACAGGGAGCCAAAAACATTCAGTACTTC.

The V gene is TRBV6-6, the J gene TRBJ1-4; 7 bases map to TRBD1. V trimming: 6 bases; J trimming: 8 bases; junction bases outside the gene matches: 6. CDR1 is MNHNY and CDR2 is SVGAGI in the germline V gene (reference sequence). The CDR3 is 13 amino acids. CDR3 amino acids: CASRRDSGEKLFF. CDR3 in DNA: TGTGCCAGCAGACGGGACAGTGGGGAAAAACTGTTTTTT.

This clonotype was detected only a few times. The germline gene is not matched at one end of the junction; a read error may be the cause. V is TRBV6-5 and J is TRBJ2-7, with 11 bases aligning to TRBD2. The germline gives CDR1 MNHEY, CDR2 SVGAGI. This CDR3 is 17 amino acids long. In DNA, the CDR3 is TGTGCCAGCAGTGACTCGGGACTAGCGGATAACTCCTACGAGCAGTACTTC. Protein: CASSDSGLADNSYEQYF.

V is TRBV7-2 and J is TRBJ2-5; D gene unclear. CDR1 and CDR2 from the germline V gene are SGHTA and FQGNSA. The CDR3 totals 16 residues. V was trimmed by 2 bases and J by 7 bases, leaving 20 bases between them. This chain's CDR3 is CASSLTLVRTLGTQYF. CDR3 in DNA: TGTGCCAGCAGCTTAACCCTAGTACGGACCCTGGGGACCCAGTACTTC.

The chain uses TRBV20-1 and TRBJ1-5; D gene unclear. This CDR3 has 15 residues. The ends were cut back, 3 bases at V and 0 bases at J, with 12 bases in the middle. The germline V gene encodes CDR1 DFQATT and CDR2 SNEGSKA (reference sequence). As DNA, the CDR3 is TGCAGTGCTAGCGAGAGGGTGTATAGCAATCAGCCCCAGCATTTT. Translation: CSASERVYSNQPQHF.

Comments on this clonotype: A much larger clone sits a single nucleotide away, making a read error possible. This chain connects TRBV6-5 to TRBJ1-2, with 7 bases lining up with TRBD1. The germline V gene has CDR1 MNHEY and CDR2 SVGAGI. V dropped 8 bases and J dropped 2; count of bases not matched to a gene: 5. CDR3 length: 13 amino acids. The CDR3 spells CASRGDRNYGYTF. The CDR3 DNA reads TGTGCCAGCCGAGGGGACAGAAACTATGGCTACACCTTC.

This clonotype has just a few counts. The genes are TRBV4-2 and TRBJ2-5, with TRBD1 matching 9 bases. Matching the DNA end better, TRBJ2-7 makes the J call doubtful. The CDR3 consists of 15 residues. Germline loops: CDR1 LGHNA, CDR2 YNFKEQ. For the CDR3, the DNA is TGTGCCAGCAGCCAAGCGGGACAGGGAGTCTACGAGCAGTACTTC. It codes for CASSQAGQGVYEQYF.

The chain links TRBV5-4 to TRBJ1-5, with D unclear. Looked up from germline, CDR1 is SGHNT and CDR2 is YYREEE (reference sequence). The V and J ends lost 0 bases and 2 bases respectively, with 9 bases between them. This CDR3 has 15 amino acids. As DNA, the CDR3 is TGTGCCAGCAGCTTGGACCCGGCGGGCAATCAGCCCCAGCATTTT. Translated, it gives CASSLDPAGNQPQHF.